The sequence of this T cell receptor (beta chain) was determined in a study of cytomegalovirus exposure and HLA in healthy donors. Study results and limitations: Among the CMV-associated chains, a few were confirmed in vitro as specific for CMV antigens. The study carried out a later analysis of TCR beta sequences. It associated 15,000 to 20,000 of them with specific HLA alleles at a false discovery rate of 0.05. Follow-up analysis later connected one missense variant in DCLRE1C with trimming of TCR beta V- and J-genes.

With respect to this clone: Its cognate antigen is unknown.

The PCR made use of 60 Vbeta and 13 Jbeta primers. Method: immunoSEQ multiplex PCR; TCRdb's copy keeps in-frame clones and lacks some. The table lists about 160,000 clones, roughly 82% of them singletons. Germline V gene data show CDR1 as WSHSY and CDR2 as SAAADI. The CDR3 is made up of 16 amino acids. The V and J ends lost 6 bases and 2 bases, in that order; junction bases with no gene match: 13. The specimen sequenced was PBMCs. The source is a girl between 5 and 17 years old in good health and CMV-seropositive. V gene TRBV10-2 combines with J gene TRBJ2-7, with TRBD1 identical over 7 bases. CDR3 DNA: TGCGCCAGCAGGGATCCGACAGGGAGTGGGGCCTACGAGCAGTACTTC. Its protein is CASRDPTGSGAYEQYF.